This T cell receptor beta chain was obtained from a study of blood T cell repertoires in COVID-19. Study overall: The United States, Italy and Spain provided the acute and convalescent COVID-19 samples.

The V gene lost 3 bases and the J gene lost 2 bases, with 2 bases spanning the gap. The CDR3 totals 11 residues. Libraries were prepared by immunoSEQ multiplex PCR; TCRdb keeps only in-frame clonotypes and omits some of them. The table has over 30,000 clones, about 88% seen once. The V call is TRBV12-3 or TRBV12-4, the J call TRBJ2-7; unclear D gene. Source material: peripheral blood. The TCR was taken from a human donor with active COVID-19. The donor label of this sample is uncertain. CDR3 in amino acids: CASSFTYEQYF. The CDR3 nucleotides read TGTGCCAGCAGTTTCACCTACGAGCAGTACTTC.